These 3 T cell receptor beta chains were sequenced from one sample in a study of spatial heterogeneity in lung cancer. Each CDR3 protein is one row after TCRdb ran MiXCR on the 5' RACE reads. The sample lists around 40,000 distinct CDR3 sequences, 4% to 6% occurring once. Regarding time point: sample taken at primary tumor resection. Whole RNA, isolated from tumor, nontumor lung or frozen PBMC, was sequenced without prior sorting. The sample consisted of PBMCs, taken at surgery. These receptors were taken from a female donor with early-stage non-small cell lung cancer.

This clonotype was counted many times. The chain has TRBV10-3 and TRBJ1-1; D perhaps matches TRBD1 (6 bases). V lost 6 bases and J lost 5, with 19 bases in between. This CDR3 comprises 15 residues. CDR1 and CDR2 (germline): ENHRY, SYGVKD. The CDR3 DNA follows: TGTGCCATCAGGGCACAGGGAGAGAGGAGGACTGAAGCTTTCTTT. Encoded protein: CAIRAQGERRTEAFF.

This clonotype was picked up many times. The chain employs TRBV15 and TRBJ2-7, with D tentatively TRBD1 or TRBD2 (5 bases each). Trimming cost V 0 bases and J 7 bases, with 16 bases left between them. The CDR3 has 15 residues. Germline V CDR1 and CDR2: LNHNV, YYDKDF (reference sequence). CDR3: CATSRDRGRTGEQYF. The DNA of the CDR3 is TGTGCCACCAGCAGAGATCGGGGACGGACCGGGGAGCAGTACTTC.

This clonotype was observed a handful of times. The rearrangement joins TRBV19 to TRBJ1-6; 7 bases line up with TRBD1. The V gene end was trimmed by 8 bases and the J gene end by 4 bases; junction bases not matched to a gene: 2. Germline CDR1 and CDR2: LNHDA and SQIVND (reference sequence). The CDR3 contains 13 residues. In nucleotides, the CDR3 is TGTGCCAGTTCGGACAGGTATAATTCACCCCTCCACTTT. This codes for CASSDRYNSPLHF.